Shown below are 13 T cell receptor beta chains from a single sample sequenced in a study of cytomegalovirus exposure and HLA in healthy donors. This PCR relied on a set of 60 Vbeta primers and 13 Jbeta primers. TCRdb's copy holds only in-frame clones and misses some; the assay was immunoSEQ multiplex PCR. This sample yields about 200,000 clones, of which roughly 79% are seen a single time; 1.5% to 2% belongs to the top ten. Input material: PBMCs. These receptors came from a male donor in good health and CMV-seronegative.

The chain joins TRBV11-2 to TRBJ2-3; 9 bases line up with TRBD1. V lost 0 bases to trimming and J lost 4 bases; unmatched junction nucleotides: 14. Germline V gene data show CDR1 as SGHAT and CDR2 as FQNNGV. There are 19 residues in the CDR3. As DNA, the CDR3 is TGTGCCAGCAGCTTAGAAGGGTCACAGGGGGCAAGTCGAGCAGATACGCAGTATTTT. Encoded protein: CASSLEGSQGASRADTQYF.

The CDR3 sequence: CASSDRQSYEQYF. CDR3 DNA sequence: TGTGCCAGCAGCGATCGACAGTCATACGAGCAGTACTTC. The gene calls are TRBV7-2 and TRBJ2-7; TRBD1 is a possible D gene (5 bases). The length of the CDR3 is 13 residues. The V gene lost 5 bases and the J gene lost 4 bases, with 12 bases spanning the gap. Germline V lookup: CDR1 SGHTA, CDR2 FQGNSA.

The rearrangement joins TRBV19 to TRBJ2-7; 9 nucleotides line up with TRBD2. Losses at the gene ends were 3 bases for V and 3 bases for J; bases not matched to a gene: 9. The CDR3 spans 16 residues. Germline assignment: CDR1 LNHDA and CDR2 SQIVND (reference sequence). The CDR3 coding sequence is TGTGCCAGTAGTATTGCGGGAGGGGGAGCGAACTACGAGCAGTACTTC. Protein product: CASSIAGGGANYEQYF.

Of note for this clone: The junction departs from germline at one end; a sequencing error may be responsible. This chain uses TRBV6-5 with TRBJ2-2, with a weak D call TRBD1 (6 bases). The CDR3 has 16 amino acids. Germline assignment: CDR1 MNHEY and CDR2 SVGAGI. Here the CDR3 DNA reads TGTGCCAGCAGCTACTGGACAGTGGCGAACACCGGGGAGCTGTTTTTT. This sequence encodes CASSYWTVANTGELFF.

This clone was recorded a few times. The chain's CDR3 is CASSLGEENSPLHF. The CDR3 DNA reads TGTGCCAGCAGCTTGGGAGAGGAAAATTCACCCCTCCACTTT. This chain links TRBV5-4 with TRBJ1-6; D uncertain. Germline assignment: CDR1 SGHNT and CDR2 YYREEE (reference sequence). This CDR3 has 14 amino acids. Trimming removed 0 bases from V and 7 bases from J, with 8 bases in between.

The chain joins TRBV5-4 to TRBJ2-1, with D perhaps matching TRBD1 (5 bases). Per germline, CDR1 SGHNT and CDR2 YYREEE (reference sequence). Trimming removed 4 bases from V and 3 bases from J, with 11 bases in between. CDR3 length equals 14 residues. CDR3 bases: TGTGCCAGCAGCCTGAAGCAGGGCTACAATGAGCAGTTCTTC. Translating it yields CASSLKQGYNEQFF. Complete variable domain (other parts from reference TRBV5-4 and TRBJ2-1): ETGVTQSPTHLIKTRGQQVTLRCSSQSGHNTVSWYQQALGQGPQFIFQYYREEENGRGNFPPRFSGLQFPNYSSELNVNALELDDSALYLCASSLKQGYNEQFFGPGTRLTVL.

The V call is TRBV9, the J call TRBJ2-7; the D is unclear. CDR1 SGDLS and CDR2 YYNGEE come from the germline V gene. The CDR3 sequence is 13 residues long. V gave up 3 bases and J gave up 2 bases, with 9 bases separating them. The CDR3 sequence is CASSASGPYEQYF. In nucleotides, the CDR3 is TGTGCCAGCAGCGCCTCCGGTCCCTACGAGCAGTACTTC.

The V gene is TRBV13, the J gene TRBJ1-1; the D gene is possibly TRBD1 (5 bases). The CDR3 totals 15 residues. Trimming shortened V by 5 bases and J by 3 bases, and 16 bases separated the two germline ends. CDR1 and CDR2 from the germline V gene are PRHDT and FYEKMQ (reference sequence). CDR3 in amino acids: CASSPRGEGDTEAFF. DNA for the CDR3: TGTGCCAGCAGCCCCCGGGGGGAAGGGGACACTGAAGCTTTCTTT.

This chain links TRBV29-1 with TRBJ1-2; the match to TRBD1 covers 10 bases. The junction had 4 bases not matched to a gene; V was cut back by 4 bases and J by 2 bases. CDR1 SQVTM and CDR2 ANQGSEA come from the germline V gene. This CDR3 has 14 amino acids. The CDR3 loop reads CSVGTGQGNYGYTF. The CDR3 region has the DNA TGCAGCGTTGGCACGGGACAGGGGAACTATGGCTACACCTTC.

The chain carries TRBV19 and TRBJ1-5; tentatively, D is TRBD1 (5 bases). The germline V and J ends were trimmed by 6 bases and 0 bases, with 12 bases remaining between them. Germline V lookup: CDR1 LNHDA, CDR2 SQIVND (reference sequence). The CDR3 spans 15 residues. The CDR3 DNA reads as TGTGCCAGTAGCTCCCGGGGGAATAGCAATCAGCCCCAGCATTTT. Protein sequence: CASSSRGNSNQPQHF.

DNA for the CDR3: TGTGCCAGCGGACAGGCGGACCTCTATGGCTACACCTTC. Encoded protein: CASGQADLYGYTF. V gene TRBV6-5 combines with J gene TRBJ1-2, with 7 bases that match TRBD1. CDR1 and CDR2 from the germline V gene are MNHEY and SVGAGI. With V trimmed by 8 bases and J by 4 bases, 7 bases remained unmatched. The CDR3 is made up of 13 amino acids.

V gene TRBV6-5 combines with J gene TRBJ2-1; the D gene is possibly TRBD2 (7 bases). Trimming shortened V by 10 bases and J by 6 bases, and 19 bases separated the two germline ends. Germline-derived CDR1 and CDR2 are MNHEY and SVGAGI. CDR3 length: 14 amino acids. CDR3 sequence reads: CATFSLGGANEQFF. The CDR3 bases are TGTGCCACCTTCTCATTGGGGGGGGCCAATGAGCAGTTCTTC.

The chain carries TRBV9 and TRBJ2-5; 11 bases map to TRBD2. The ends lost 6 bases at V and 4 bases at J; junction bases unmatched: 8. There are 15 residues in the CDR3. Germline assignment: CDR1 SGDLS and CDR2 YYNGEE. CDR3 loop: CASNLAGGLRETQYF. The CDR3 nucleotides are TGTGCCAGCAACTTAGCGGGGGGGCTTAGAGAGACCCAGTACTTC.